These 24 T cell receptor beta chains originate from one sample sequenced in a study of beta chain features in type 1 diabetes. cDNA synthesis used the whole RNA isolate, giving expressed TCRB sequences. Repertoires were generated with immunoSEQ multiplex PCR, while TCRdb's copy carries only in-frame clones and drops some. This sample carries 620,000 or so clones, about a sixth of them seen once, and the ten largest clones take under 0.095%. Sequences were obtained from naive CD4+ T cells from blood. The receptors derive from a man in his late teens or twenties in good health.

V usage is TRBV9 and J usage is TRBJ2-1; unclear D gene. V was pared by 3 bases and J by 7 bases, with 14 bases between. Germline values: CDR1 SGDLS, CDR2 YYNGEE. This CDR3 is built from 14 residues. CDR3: CASSGLGSRNEQFF. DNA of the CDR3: TGTGCCAGCAGCGGCCTGGGAAGTAGGAATGAGCAGTTCTTC.

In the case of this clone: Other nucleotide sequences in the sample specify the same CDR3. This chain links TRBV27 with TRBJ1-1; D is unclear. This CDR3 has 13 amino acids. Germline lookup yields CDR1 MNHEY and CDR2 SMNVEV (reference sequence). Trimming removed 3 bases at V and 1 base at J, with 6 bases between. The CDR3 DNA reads TGTGCCAGCAGTTTGAGTAGGAACACTGAAGCTTTCTTT. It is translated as CASSLSRNTEAFF.

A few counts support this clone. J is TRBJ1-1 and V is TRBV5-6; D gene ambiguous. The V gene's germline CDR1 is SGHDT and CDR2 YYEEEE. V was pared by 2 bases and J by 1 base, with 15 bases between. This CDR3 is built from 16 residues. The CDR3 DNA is TGTGCCAGCAGCTTAGGACGGGGAGGCACGAACACTGAAGCTTTCTTT. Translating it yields CASSLGRGGTNTEAFF.

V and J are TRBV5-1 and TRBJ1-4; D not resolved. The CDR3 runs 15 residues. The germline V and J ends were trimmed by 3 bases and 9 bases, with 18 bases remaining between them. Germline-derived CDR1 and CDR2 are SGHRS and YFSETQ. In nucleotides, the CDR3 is TGCGCCAGCAGCTCCTTGGTCCCGCCGGATAAAAAACTGTTTTTT. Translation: CASSSLVPPDKKLFF.

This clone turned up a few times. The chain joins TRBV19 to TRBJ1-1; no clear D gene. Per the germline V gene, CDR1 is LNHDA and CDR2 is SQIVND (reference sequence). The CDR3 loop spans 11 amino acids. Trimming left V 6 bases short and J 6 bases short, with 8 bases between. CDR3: CASSGYAEAFF. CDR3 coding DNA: TGTGCCAGTAGCGGATACGCTGAAGCTTTCTTT.

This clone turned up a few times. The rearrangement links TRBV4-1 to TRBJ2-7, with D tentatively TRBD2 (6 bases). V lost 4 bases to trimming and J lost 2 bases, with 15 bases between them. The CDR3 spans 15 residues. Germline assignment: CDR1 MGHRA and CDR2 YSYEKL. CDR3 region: CASSRPGTSTYEQYF. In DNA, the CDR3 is TGCGCCAGCAGCCGACCCGGGACTTCAACCTACGAGCAGTACTTC.

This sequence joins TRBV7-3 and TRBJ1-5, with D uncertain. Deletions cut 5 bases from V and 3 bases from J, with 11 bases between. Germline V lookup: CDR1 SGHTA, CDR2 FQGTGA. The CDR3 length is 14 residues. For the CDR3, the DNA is TGTGCCAGCAGCCCCAGACGGACCAATCAGCCCCAGCATTTT. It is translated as CASSPRRTNQPQHF.

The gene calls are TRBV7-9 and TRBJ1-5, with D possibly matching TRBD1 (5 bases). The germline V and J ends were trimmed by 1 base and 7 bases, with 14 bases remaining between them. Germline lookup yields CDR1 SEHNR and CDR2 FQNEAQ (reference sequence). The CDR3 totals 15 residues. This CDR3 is CASSLDSGFGQPQHF. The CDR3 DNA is TGTGCCAGCAGCTTAGATTCAGGGTTCGGACAGCCCCAGCATTTT.

The CDR3, as DNA: TGTGCCAGCAACTCATCTACAGGGTTTAGGGTGAGCAATCAGCCCCAGCATTTT. Translating gives CASNSSTGFRVSNQPQHF. The chain is built from TRBV27 and TRBJ1-5; possibly TRBD1 for D (6 bases). Trimming shortened V by 7 bases and J by 1 base, and 23 bases separated the two germline ends. The CDR3 runs 18 residues. Germline CDR1 is MNHEY and CDR2 is SMNVEV (reference sequence).

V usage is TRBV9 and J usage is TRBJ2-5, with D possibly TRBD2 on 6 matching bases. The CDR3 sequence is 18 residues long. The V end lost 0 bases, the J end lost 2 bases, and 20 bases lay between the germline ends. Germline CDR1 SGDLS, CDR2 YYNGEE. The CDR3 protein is CASSVALSAGLGQETQYF. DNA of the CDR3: TGTGCCAGCAGCGTAGCCCTGTCGGCGGGATTGGGACAAGAGACCCAGTACTTC.

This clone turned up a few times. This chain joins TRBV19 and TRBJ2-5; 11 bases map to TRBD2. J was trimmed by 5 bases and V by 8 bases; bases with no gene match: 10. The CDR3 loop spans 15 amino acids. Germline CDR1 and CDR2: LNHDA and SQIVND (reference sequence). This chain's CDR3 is CASRASGRSLETQYF. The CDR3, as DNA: TGTGCCAGTCGGGCTAGCGGGAGGAGTTTGGAGACCCAGTACTTC. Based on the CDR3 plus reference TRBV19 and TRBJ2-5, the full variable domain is DGGITQSPKYLFRKEGQNVTLSCEQNLNHDAMYWYRQDPGQGLRLIYYSQIVNDFQKGDIAEGYSVSREKKESFPLTVTSAQKNPTAFYLCASRASGRSLETQYFGPGTRLLVL.

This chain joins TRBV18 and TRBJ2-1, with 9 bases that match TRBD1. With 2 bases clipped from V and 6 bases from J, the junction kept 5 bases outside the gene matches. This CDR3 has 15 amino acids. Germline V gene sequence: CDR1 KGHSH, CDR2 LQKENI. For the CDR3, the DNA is TGTGCCAGCTCACCAGGGGACAGGGTTCTCAATGAGCAGTTCTTC. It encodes CASSPGDRVLNEQFF.

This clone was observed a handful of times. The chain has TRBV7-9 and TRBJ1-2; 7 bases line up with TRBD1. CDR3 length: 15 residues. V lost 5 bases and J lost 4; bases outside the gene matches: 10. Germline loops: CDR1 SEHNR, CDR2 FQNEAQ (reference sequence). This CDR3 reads CASSPGGGRGYGYTF. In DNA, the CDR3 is TGTGCCAGCAGCCCAGGAGGGGGCCGAGGCTATGGCTACACCTTC.

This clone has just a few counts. The CDR3 DNA reads TGTGCCAGCAGGAGCGACAGCTCTGGGGCCAACGTCCTGACTTTC. This translates into CASRSDSSGANVLTF. V usage is TRBV6-1 and J usage is TRBJ2-6, with D possibly TRBD1 on 5 matching bases. Deletions cut 6 bases from V and 0 bases from J, with 9 bases between. CDR1 MNHNS and CDR2 SASEGT come from the germline V gene. CDR3 length: 15 amino acids.

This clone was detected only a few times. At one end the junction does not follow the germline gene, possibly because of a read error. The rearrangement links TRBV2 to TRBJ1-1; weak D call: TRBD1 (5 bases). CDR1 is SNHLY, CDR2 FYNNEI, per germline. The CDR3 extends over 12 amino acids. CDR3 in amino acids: CASTRDARMTLF. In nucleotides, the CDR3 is TGTGCCAGCACCCGGGACGCTAGGATGACCCTCTTT.

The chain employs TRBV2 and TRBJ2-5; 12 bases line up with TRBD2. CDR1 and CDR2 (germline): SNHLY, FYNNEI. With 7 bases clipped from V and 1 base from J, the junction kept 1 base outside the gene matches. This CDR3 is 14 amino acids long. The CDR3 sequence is CASKTSGSQETQYF. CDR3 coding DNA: TGTGCCAGCAAGACTAGCGGGAGCCAAGAGACCCAGTACTTC.

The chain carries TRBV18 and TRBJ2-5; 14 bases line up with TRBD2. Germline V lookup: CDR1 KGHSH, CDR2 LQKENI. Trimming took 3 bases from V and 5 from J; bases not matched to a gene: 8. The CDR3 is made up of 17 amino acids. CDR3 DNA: TGTGCCAGCTCACCCTCCGCGGGACTAGCGGGAGTGGAGACCCAGTACTTC. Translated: CASSPSAGLAGVETQYF.

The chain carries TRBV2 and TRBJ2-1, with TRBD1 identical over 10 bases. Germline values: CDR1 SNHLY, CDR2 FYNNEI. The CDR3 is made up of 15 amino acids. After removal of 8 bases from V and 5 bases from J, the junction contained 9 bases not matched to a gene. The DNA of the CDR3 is TGTGCCAGCTTGGGACAGGGGATTGAGAACAATGAGCAGTTCTTC. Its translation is CASLGQGIENNEQFF.

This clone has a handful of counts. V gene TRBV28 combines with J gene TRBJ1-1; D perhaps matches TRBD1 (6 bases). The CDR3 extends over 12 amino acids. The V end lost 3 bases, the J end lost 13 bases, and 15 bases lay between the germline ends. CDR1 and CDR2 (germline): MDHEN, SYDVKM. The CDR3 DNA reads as TGTGCCAGCAGTTTGGGAGCGGGGGCAGGTTTCTTT. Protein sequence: CASSLGAGAGFF. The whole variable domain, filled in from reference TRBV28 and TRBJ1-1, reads DVKVTQSSRYLVKRTGEKVFLECVQDMDHENMFWYRQDPGLGLRLIYFSYDVKMKEKGDIPEGYSVSREKKERFSLILESASTNQTSMYLCASSLGAGAGFFGQGTRLTVV.

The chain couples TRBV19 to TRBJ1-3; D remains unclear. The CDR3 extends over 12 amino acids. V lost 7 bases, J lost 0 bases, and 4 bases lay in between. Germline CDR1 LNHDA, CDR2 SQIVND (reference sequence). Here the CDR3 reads CASTLSGNTIYF. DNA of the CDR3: TGTGCCAGTACCCTCTCTGGAAACACCATATATTTT.

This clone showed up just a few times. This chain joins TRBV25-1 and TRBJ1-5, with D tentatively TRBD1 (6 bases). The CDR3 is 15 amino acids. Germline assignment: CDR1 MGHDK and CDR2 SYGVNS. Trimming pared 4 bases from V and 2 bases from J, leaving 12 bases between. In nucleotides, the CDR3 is TGTGCCAGCAGTGGAACAGGGAATGGCAATCAGCCCCAGCATTTT. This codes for CASSGTGNGNQPQHF.

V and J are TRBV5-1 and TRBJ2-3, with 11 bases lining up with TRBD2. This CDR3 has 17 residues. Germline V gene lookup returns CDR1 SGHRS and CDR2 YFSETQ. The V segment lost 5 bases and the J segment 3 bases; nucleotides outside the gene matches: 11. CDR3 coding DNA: TGCGCCAGCAGGCCGCGACTAGCGGGATTTAGGACAGATACGCAGTATTTT. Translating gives CASRPRLAGFRTDTQYF.

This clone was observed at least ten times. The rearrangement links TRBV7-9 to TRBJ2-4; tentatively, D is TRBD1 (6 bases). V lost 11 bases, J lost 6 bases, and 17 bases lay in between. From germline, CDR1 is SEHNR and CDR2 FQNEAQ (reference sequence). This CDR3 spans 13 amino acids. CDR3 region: CAWGPTSVNIQYF. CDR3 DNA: TGTGCCTGGGGGCCGACATCGGTAAACATTCAGTACTTC.

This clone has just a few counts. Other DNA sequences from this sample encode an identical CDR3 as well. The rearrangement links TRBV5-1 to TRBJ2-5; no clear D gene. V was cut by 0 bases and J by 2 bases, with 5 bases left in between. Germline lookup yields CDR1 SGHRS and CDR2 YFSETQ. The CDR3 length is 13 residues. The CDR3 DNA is TGCGCCAGCAGCTTGGGTCAGCAAGAGACCCAGTACTTC. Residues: CASSLGQQETQYF.